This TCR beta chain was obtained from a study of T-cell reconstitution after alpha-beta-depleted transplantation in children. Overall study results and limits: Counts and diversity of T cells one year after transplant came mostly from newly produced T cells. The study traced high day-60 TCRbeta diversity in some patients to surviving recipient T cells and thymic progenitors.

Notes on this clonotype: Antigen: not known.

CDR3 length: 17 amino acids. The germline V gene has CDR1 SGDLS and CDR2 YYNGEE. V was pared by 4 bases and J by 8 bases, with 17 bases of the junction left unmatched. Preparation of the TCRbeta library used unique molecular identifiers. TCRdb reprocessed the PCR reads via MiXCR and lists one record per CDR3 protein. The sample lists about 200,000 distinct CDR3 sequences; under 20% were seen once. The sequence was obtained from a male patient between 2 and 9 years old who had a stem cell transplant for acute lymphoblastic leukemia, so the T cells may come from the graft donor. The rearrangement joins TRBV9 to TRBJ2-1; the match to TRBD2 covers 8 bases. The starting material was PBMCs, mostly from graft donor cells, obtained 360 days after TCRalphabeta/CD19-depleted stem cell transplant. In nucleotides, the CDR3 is TGTGCCAGCAGCCCCGAGCCAGGCCTAGCGGGTTTCGATGAGCAGTTCTTC. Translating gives CASSPEPGLAGFDEQFF.